This T cell receptor (beta chain) was observed in a study of cytomegalovirus exposure and HLA in healthy donors. Per germline, CDR1 SQVTM and CDR2 ANQGSEA. This CDR3 is built from 11 residues. Trimming removed 7 bases at V and 6 bases at J, with 13 bases between. Researchers ran the PCR with 60 Vbeta and 13 Jbeta primers. Per the authors' pipeline: Later reanalysis found 80 million or so unique TCR beta chains, about 10 million of them shared. Here immunoSEQ multiplex PCR was the method, and the copy in TCRdb shows in-frame clones only, minus some. V and J calls and clone size come straight from that table; D and trimming were deduced from the DNA. The top ten clones hold approximately 2% of a sample with 110,000 to 150,000 clones, around 10% of them seen once. Study results and caveats: The authors later found TCR association rates varying by HLA locus, with DRB1 most and HLA-C fewest. Across all donors, roughly uniform sequencing depth was an assumption of the presence/absence analyses.

This clone was found a few times. The antigen is not known. The J gene is TRBJ2-7, the V gene TRBV29-1, with a tentative D call TRBD2 (6 bases). Sequencing used PBMCs. The sequence was collected from a male donor in good health and CMV-seronegative. CDR3 bases: TGCAGCGGGGTCCGGAGGGGCGAGCAGTACTTC. It codes for CSGVRRGEQYF.